These T cell receptor beta chains were read from a single sample in a study of shared clonotypes between healthy human individuals. The method was immunoSEQ multiplex PCR; TCRdb's version includes in-frame clones alone and lacks a portion of them. The table shows roughly 490,000 clones, with 79% occurring only once. The source material was PBMCs. Receptor source: a woman aged 40 to 55 in good health. Some clones in this sample may be carry-over from other donors' samples. CDR3s include the opening cysteine and the closing phenylalanine or tryptophan. D genes are given only for firm matches. Only part of the rows carry a size: once, few, many, or a class if the clone is expanded.

>TRBV6-1|NA|TRBD1|TRBJ1-3
TGTGCCAGCACCCAGACAGGGATCTCTGGAAACACCATATATTTT
CASTQTGISGNTIYF
>TRBV14|NA|NA|TRBJ2-2
TGTGCCAGCAGCCAAGAGGGGCCCCGGGTGATAAACACCGGGGAGCTGTTTTTT
CASSQEGPRVINTGELFF
>TRBV6-5|NA|NA|TRBJ2-2
TGTGCCAGCAGTGAAGTTGCGGACACCGGGGAGCTGTTTTTT
CASSEVADTGELFF
>TRBV28|NA|NA|TRBJ1-2
TGTGCCAGCAGTCCCCCAGGGATTAACTATGGCTACACCTTC
CASSPPGINYGYTF
>TRBV11-2|NA|NA|TRBJ1-2
TGTGCCAGCAGCCAACCGTGGGGCTATGGCTACACCTTC
CASSQPWGYGYTF
>TRBV7-2|NA|NA|TRBJ1-3
TGTGCCAGCAGCTATAGCGGAGCCTCTAATTGGAACACCATATATTTT
CASSYSGASNWNTIYF
>TRBV10-2|NA|NA|TRBJ2-1
TGCGCCAGCAGTGAAACAGGTAGCGGCAACAATGAGCAGTTCTTC
CASSETGSGNNEQFF
>TRBV7-8|NA|TRBD2|TRBJ2-3
TGTGCCAGCAGCTTAGCGGCTAGCGGGAGGTTCACAGATACGCAGTATTTT
CASSLAASGRFTDTQYF
>TRBV30|NA|NA|TRBJ1-1
TGTGCCTGGTCCTGGGAGGTTCCACAGGCCCGAGGAACTGAAGCTTTCTTT
CAWSWEVPQARGTEAFF
>TRBV7-9|NA|NA|TRBJ2-5
TGTGCCAGCAGCTTAGTGCAGACTCACCAAGAGACCCAGTACTTC
CASSLVQTHQETQYF
>TRBV6-5|NA|TRBD1|TRBJ2-5
TGTGCCAGCAGTCCAGGGGGCGGGCTTAAAGAGACCCAGTACTTC
CASSPGGGLKETQYF
>TRBV19|once|NA|TRBJ2-5
TGTGCCAGTAGTATGAGGCCTGGGGGGTTGGGAGAGACCCAGTACTTC
CASSMRPGGLGETQYF
>TRBV18|NA|NA|TRBJ2-1
TGTGCCAGCACTCAAGCAGCGGGTAGCTCCTACAATGAGCAGTTCTTC
CASTQAAGSSYNEQFF
>TRBV5-1|NA|TRBD2|TRBJ2-2
TGCGCCAGCAGACAACTGACTAGCGGGTCGAACACCGGGGAGCTGTTTTTT
CASRQLTSGSNTGELFF